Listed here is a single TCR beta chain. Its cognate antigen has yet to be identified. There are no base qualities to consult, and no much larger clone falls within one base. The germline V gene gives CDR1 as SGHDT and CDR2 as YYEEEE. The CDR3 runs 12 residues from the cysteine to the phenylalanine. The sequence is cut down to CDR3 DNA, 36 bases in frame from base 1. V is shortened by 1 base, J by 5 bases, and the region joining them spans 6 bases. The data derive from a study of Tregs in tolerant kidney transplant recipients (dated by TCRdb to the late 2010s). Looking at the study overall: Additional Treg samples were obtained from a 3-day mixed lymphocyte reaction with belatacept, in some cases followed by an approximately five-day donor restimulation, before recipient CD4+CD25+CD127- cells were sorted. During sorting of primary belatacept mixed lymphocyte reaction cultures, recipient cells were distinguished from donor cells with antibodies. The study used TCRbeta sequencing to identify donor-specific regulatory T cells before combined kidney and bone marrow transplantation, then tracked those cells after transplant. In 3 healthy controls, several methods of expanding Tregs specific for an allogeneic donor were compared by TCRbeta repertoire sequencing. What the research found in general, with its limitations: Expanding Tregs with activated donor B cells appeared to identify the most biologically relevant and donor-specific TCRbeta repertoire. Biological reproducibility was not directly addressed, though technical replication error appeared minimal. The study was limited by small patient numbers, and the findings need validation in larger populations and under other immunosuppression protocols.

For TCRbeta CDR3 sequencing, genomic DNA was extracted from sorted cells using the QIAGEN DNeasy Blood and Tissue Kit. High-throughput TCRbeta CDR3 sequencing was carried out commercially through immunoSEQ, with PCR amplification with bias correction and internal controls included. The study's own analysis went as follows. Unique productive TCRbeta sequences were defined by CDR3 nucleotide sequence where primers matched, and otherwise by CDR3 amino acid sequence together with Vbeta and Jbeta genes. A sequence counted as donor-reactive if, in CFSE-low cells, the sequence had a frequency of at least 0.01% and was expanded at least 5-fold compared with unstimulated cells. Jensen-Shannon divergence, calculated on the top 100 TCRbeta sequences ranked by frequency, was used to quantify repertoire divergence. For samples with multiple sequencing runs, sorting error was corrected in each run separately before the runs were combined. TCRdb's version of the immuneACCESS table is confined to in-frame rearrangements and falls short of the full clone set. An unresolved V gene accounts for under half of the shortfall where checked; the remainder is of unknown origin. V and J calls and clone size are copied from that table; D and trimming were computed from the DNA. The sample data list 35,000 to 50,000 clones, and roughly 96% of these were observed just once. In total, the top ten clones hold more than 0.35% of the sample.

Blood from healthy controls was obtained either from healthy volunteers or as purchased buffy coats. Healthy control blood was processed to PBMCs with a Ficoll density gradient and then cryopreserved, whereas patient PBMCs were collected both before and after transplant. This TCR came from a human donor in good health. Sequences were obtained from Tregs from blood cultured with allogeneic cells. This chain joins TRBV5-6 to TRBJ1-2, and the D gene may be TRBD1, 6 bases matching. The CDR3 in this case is CASSLTGYGYTF. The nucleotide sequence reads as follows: TGTGCCAGCAGCTTGACAGGGTATGGCTACACCTTC.